A single sample gave rise to the 17 T cell receptor beta chains below, sequenced in a study of response to subunit inactivated influenza vaccine. TCRdb re-called the RT-PCR reads through MiXCR, storing one row per CDR3 protein. The sample consists of about 620,000 distinct CDR3 sequences, about 11% of them appearing once. A further study also used this sample, focusing on T cells expressing NK-cell markers. This second study notes: cDNA encoding TCR beta was synthesized via 5'RACE template switching incorporating UMIs.

Source: PBMCs from blood, taken on the day of vaccination. The receptors were sampled from a man aged 45-65 years who received an inactivated influenza vaccine.

In its sample, this clonotype was seen many times. This chain uses TRBV24-1 with TRBJ1-4; D is perhaps TRBD1 (6 bases). This CDR3 is built from 14 residues. Germline CDR1 and CDR2: KGHDR and SFDVKD. V lost 5 bases to trimming and J lost 6 bases, with 12 bases between them. As DNA, the CDR3 is TGTGCCACCAGTGCTTCAGGGGCGGATGAAAAACTGTTTTTT. It translates to CATSASGADEKLFF.

V is TRBV7-6 and J is TRBJ2-3; 7 bases are a match to TRBD1. The CDR3 consists of 17 residues. From germline, CDR1 is SGHVS and CDR2 FNYEAQ. J gave up 0 bases and V 3 bases, and 9 bases lay outside the gene matches. CDR3 nucleotide sequence: TGTGCCAGCAGCTTCAACCCGGGACAGTCTAGCACAGATACGCAGTATTTT. Amino acid sequence: CASSFNPGQSSTDTQYF.

This chain connects TRBV9 to TRBJ1-2; no clear D. The V gene's germline CDR1 is SGDLS and CDR2 YYNGEE. CDR3 size: 17 residues. Trimming took off 4 bases at V and 1 base at J, with 20 bases between the two ends. DNA of the CDR3: TGTGCCAGCAGCCCTGCCAGCGGGCGCGAAATTAACTATGGCTACACCTTC. Translating gives CASSPASGREINYGYTF.

This clonotype was found a few times. The V call is TRBV5-1, the J call TRBJ1-6; D not resolved. V shed 0 bases and J shed 0 bases, with 10 bases lying between them. Germline CDR1 SGHRS, CDR2 YFSETQ. The CDR3 sequence is 17 residues long. The CDR3 nucleotides are TGCGCCAGCAGCTTGGGACGACGGAGCTCCTATAATTCACCCCTCCACTTT. Its translation: CASSLGRRSSYNSPLHF.

This chain links TRBV27 with TRBJ2-1; the D call may be TRBD1 or TRBD2 (5 bases each). The germline V gene has CDR1 MNHEY and CDR2 SMNVEV (reference sequence). The CDR3 loop spans 15 amino acids. Between the trimmed V and J ends, which lost 2 bases and 0 bases, there was a span of 8 bases. As DNA, the CDR3 is TGTGCCAGCAGTTTAGAGGGGTACTCCTACAATGAGCAGTTCTTC. Amino acid sequence: CASSLEGYSYNEQFF.

This clonotype was counted a few times. The J gene is TRBJ2-6, the V gene TRBV6-1; D call uncertain. V was trimmed by 3 bases and J by 0 bases, leaving 6 bases between them. This CDR3 spans 15 amino acids. Germline V gene data show CDR1 as MNHNS and CDR2 as SASEGT. CDR3 protein: CASSEEDSGANVLTF. For the CDR3, the DNA is TGTGCCAGCAGTGAGGAAGACTCTGGGGCCAACGTCCTGACTTTC.

In this sample, this clonotype turned up a few times. The chain uses TRBV12-3 or TRBV12-4 and TRBJ1-6; no clear D. V lost 1 base and J 17 bases, leaving 12 bases between the germline ends. CDR3 length: 12 amino acids. The CDR3 nucleotides read TGTGCCAGCAGTTTAGTGGTAGGGCCGGTCCACTTT. As protein: CASSLVVGPVHF.

This clonotype came up a few times. The V and J genes are TRBV27 and TRBJ1-5; no clear D. Germline CDR1 MNHEY, CDR2 SMNVEV (reference sequence). Trimming cost V 4 bases and J 5 bases, with 21 bases left between them. The CDR3 is 17 amino acids. CDR3 sequence reads: CASSSERLLGEHQPQHF. The CDR3 region has the DNA TGTGCCAGCAGTTCGGAACGACTCCTCGGAGAACATCAGCCCCAGCATTTT.

This chain connects TRBV9 to TRBJ1-2; tentative D call: TRBD1 (5 bases). Germline lookup yields CDR1 SGDLS and CDR2 YYNGEE. The CDR3 spans 13 residues. The V and J ends lost 0 bases and 3 bases respectively, with 6 bases between them. The CDR3 protein is CASSVGGDYGYTF. The CDR3 DNA is TGTGCCAGCAGCGTAGGGGGCGACTATGGCTACACCTTC.

This clonotype was counted between two and nine times. The chain recombines TRBV29-1 with TRBJ2-5; D might be TRBD2 (7 bases). The CDR3 is made up of 12 amino acids. V lost 7 bases and J lost 7, with 16 bases in between. The germline V gene has CDR1 SQVTM and CDR2 ANQGSEA. CDR3 amino acids: CSGYREGRTQYF. The DNA of the CDR3 is TGCAGCGGGTACAGGGAGGGTCGGACCCAGTACTTC.

V gene TRBV20-1 combines with J gene TRBJ2-1; D gene uncertain. The CDR3 has 15 amino acids. The ends were cut back, 6 bases at V and 0 bases at J, with 15 bases in the middle. Germline lookup yields CDR1 DFQATT and CDR2 SNEGSKA (reference sequence). CDR3 nucleotides: TGCAGTGCCCGGGCGCCAGAGAGCTCCTACAATGAGCAGTTCTTC. Its protein is CSARAPESSYNEQFF.

The gene calls are TRBV4-3 and TRBJ2-2, with unresolved D. The CDR3 spans 14 residues. Trimming removed 3 bases from V and 4 bases from J, with 9 bases in between. CDR1 LGHNA and CDR2 YSLEER come from the germline V gene. The CDR3 is CASSHSGLTGELFF. DNA for the CDR3: TGCGCCAGCAGCCACTCAGGCCTCACCGGGGAGCTGTTTTTT.

This clonotype came up a few times. The chain is built from TRBV14 and TRBJ2-1, with 11 positions matching TRBD2. The germline CDR1 and CDR2 sequences are SGHDN and FVKESK. This CDR3 is 19 amino acids long. V lost 1 base to trimming and J lost 6 bases; unmatched junction nucleotides: 14. CDR3 sequence reads: CASSQVSGRAGETGNEQFF. The CDR3 DNA follows: TGTGCCAGCAGCCAAGTTAGCGGGAGGGCCGGAGAGACCGGCAATGAGCAGTTCTTC.

This clonotype showed up many times. This chain links TRBV12-3 or TRBV12-4 with TRBJ1-5; D perhaps matches TRBD1 (5 bases). The CDR3 has 16 amino acids. Trimming took 4 bases from V and 1 from J, leaving 14 bases between them. As DNA, the CDR3 is TGTGCCAGCAGTTCTACCGACGGGACCAGCAATCAGCCCCAGCATTTT. It yields the protein CASSSTDGTSNQPQHF.

V is TRBV7-2 and J is TRBJ1-1; D gene ambiguous. The V end was cut by 5 bases, the J end by 4 bases, with 20 bases between. Germline V gene lookup returns CDR1 SGHTA and CDR2 FQGNSA. The CDR3 covers 16 residues. CDR3 coding DNA: TGTGCCAGCAGCGGAAGCCTTCAGAAAAATGGCACTGAAGCTTTCTTT. Amino acids: CASSGSLQKNGTEAFF.

The chain employs TRBV6-1 and TRBJ2-3, with D perhaps TRBD2 (5 bases). The CDR3 loop spans 14 amino acids. Trimming cost V 5 bases and J 6 bases, with 15 bases left between them. Germline V gives CDR1 MNHNS, CDR2 SASEGT. CDR3 protein: CASSLRTGLDTQYF. The CDR3 DNA is TGTGCCAGCAGTCTGAGGACTGGACTGGATACGCAGTATTTT.

This clonotype has ten or more counts. V usage is TRBV27 and J usage is TRBJ1-6; TRBD1 agrees at 11 bases. Germline V gives CDR1 MNHEY, CDR2 SMNVEV (reference sequence). The V and J ends lost 3 bases and 10 bases, in that order; junction bases with no gene match: 2. The CDR3 covers 14 residues. Written as DNA, the CDR3 is TGTGCCAGCAGTTTCGGGACAGGGGGATCACCCCTCCACTTT. It yields the protein CASSFGTGGSPLHF.